This note documents a single TCR beta chain sequence. Its specific antigen is unknown. Qualities for individual bases were not recorded, and no much larger clone is one base off. The Qiagen DNeasy kit was used to extract genomic DNA both from unsorted PBMCs and from the negatively selected CD4+ and CD8+ fractions. TCR beta CDR3 regions were subjected to amplification by immunoSEQ multiplex PCR with primers that anneal to V and J segments. A synthetic immune receptor repertoire was used to minimize amplification bias, and any remaining bias was removed computationally after sequencing. The source study handled its data this way. Custom Python scripts were used to quantify repertoire diversity as the Shannon entropy index. The unsorted, CD4+ and CD8+ repertoires were each analyzed separately, with the exception of combined analyses, where CD4+ and CD8+ sequences were merged in silico. Clonal expansion was defined as a frequency increase of at least 2-fold after treatment compared with C1D1, and clones undetected at baseline were assigned a pseudocount of 0.5. Clones with 0 or 1 copy at C1D1 were defined as singleton clones, while clones with 2 or more copies were defined as non-singleton clones. By matching protein sequences in sorted samples from the same patient, clones expanded in unsorted samples were annotated as CD4+, CD8+ or unknown. Diversity changes from C1D1 to C4D1 were tested in paired samples using Wilcoxon tests. TCRdb mirrors the immuneACCESS table, restricted to in-frame sequences. Some clones are absent from its copies; in checked studies, under half trace to an unresolved V gene, and the reason for the others is unknown. The V and J calls and clone size come from that table; D and trimming were worked out from the DNA. In all, the sample holds roughly 50,000 clones, and roughly 80% of those were seen once. The ten top clones hold 22% of the sample.

Reading the germline V gene (reference sequence) gives CDR1 SEHNR and CDR2 FQNEAQ. The CDR3 has 14 amino acids, counting the end cysteine and phenylalanine. Of the read, only the CDR3 DNA is kept; its 42 bases are in frame from base 1. Compared with germline, V lacks 5 bases and J lacks 4 bases; bases without a gene match: 6. This sample is drawn from a study of PD-1 blockade in classical Hodgkin lymphoma (dated by TCRdb to the early 2020s). Looking at the study overall: Nivolumab dosing was 3 mg/kg intravenously every 2 weeks, continuing until either disease progression or unacceptable toxicity. A peripheral blood immune signature of response to PD-1 blockade in classical Hodgkin lymphoma was defined using TCR beta sequencing and CyTOF.

What this sample's time point label stands for: cycle 2 day 1 (C2D1) of nivolumab. Every trial patient had relapsed following autologous stem cell transplantation, and prior brentuximab vedotin exposure was what differed among cohorts A, B and C. The trial cohort included around 60 patients with relapsed/refractory classical Hodgkin lymphoma, and each patient had a best overall response of complete response, partial response or progressive disease. In the multi-cohort phase II CheckMate 205 trial, trial patients received single-agent nivolumab. Best overall response was determined by an independent review committee according to the 2007 International Working Group response criteria. PBMCs from the trial were collected at three points: immediately before nivolumab initiation (C1D1), and during therapy at cycle 2 day 1 and cycle 4 day 1. Peripheral blood was collected in 8 mL Vacutainer Cell Preparation Tubes, from which PBMCs were isolated by centrifugation and then cryopreserved.

The paper's findings and limits, for the study overall: Baseline TCR diversity was reported to be lower in newly diagnosed patients than in healthy donors, and even lower in relapsed/refractory patients. By C4D1, a significant rise was seen in CD4+ TCR diversity but not in CD8+ TCR diversity (p=0.0027 vs p=0.16), and the rise was most apparent among complete responders (p=0.02). Patients starting nivolumab less than 1 year after ASCT had lower diversity and were excluded from later analyses to avoid confounding by immune reconstitution. Trial patients achieving complete response had baseline diversity similar to newly diagnosed patients, whereas partial responders and progressors had significantly lower diversity. The study covered only a single clinical trial cohort, and the causes of the repertoire differences, possibly disease activity or prior therapy, were still not defined.

The chain couples TRBV7-9 to TRBJ2-7; the junction holds 9 bases that match TRBD1. The clonotype originates from a human donor with classical Hodgkin lymphoma. Material: peripheral blood mononuclear cells (PBMCs), obtained before the second cycle of nivolumab. The encoded CDR3 is CASSVRDRVYEQYF. The nucleotides read TGTGCCAGCAGCGTCCGGGACAGGGTGTACGAGCAGTACTTC.